Listed below are T cell receptor beta chains from one sample, sequenced in a study of CD8+CD57+ T cells in acquired aplastic anemia. Each CDR3 protein is one row after TCRdb ran MiXCR on the reads. Of hundreds of thousands of distinct CDR3 sequences in the sample, just under 70% are singletons; the top ten hold approximately 4%. Sequencing input: sorted CD4+, CD8+, or CD8+CD57+ T cells (not recorded which) from PBMCs. All receptors derive from a human donor in good health, serving as a control. Both conserved end residues are part of each CDR3. The D gene is left open where the match is weak. Clone size, where shown, is once, few, many, or a class for clones that have expanded.

v_gene,abundance,j_gene,d_gene,CDR3aa,CDR3nt
TRBV5-8,NA,TRBJ2-5,TRBD2,CASSTGLAEETQYF,TGTGCCAGCAGCACGGGACTAGCGGAAGAGACCCAGTACTTC
TRBV15,NA,TRBJ2-3,TRBD1,CATSMDRGSDTQYF,TGCGCCACCAGCATGGACAGGGGGTCAGATACGCAGTATTTT
TRBV7-9,NA,TRBJ2-7,TRBD2,CASSLRGAGNGEYF,TGTGCCAGCAGCCTTCGGGGAGCGGGGAACGGGGAGTACTTC
TRBV5-1,NA,TRBJ1-1,NA,CASSLGDGGGTEAFF,TGCGCCAGCAGCTTAGGGGACGGAGGTGGCACTGAAGCTTTCTTT
TRBV25-1,few,TRBJ2-1,TRBD2,CASSGEGRGSYNEQFF,TGTGCCAGCAGTGGGGAGGGGCGCGGATCCTACAATGAGCAGTTCTTC
TRBV11-2,many,TRBJ2-6,NA,CASSLPSGANVLTF,TGTGCCAGCAGCTTGCCCTCTGGGGCCAACGTCCTGACTTTC
TRBV20-1,once,TRBJ1-6,NA,CSARVLRAGRNSPLHF,TGCAGTGCTAGAGTTCTCAGGGCAGGGAGGAATTCACCCCTCCACTTT
TRBV27,few,TRBJ1-5,NA,CASSLFGASNQPQHF,TGTGCCAGCAGTTTATTTGGGGCTAGCAATCAGCCCCAGCATTTT
TRBV10-1,few,TRBJ2-1,TRBD2,CASSESTLTSGSGVDEQFF,TGCGCCAGCAGTGAGTCGACTCTAACTAGCGGGAGTGGCGTGGATGAGCAGTTCTTC
TRBV24-1,NA,TRBJ2-3,TRBD2,CATSSTSGGVTDTQYF,TGTGCCACCAGTTCTACTAGCGGGGGAGTCACAGATACGCAGTATTTT
TRBV7-3,once,TRBJ1-1,NA,CASFVKPTPVNAEAFF,TGTGCCAGCTTCGTAAAACCTACACCCGTGAACGCTGAAGCTTTCTTT
TRBV7-3,NA,TRBJ1-2,NA,CASSSATDRNNYGYTF,TGTGCCAGCAGCTCCGCGACAGATAGGAATAACTATGGCTACACCTTC
TRBV5-8,NA,TRBJ2-5,NA,CASSSPRGQQETQYF,TGTGCCAGCAGCTCACCCCGAGGGCAGCAAGAGACCCAGTACTTC
TRBV20-1,NA,TRBJ1-3,NA,CSARTAISGNTIYF,TGCAGTGCGAGGACCGCTATCTCTGGAAACACCATATATTTT
TRBV15,many,TRBJ1-5,NA,CATSRGGNRGNQPQHF,TGTGCCACCAGCAGAGGGGGAAACAGGGGCAATCAGCCCCAGCATTTT
TRBV7-2,once,TRBJ2-2,NA,CASVSKGNTIDLGF,TGTGCCAGCGTCAGCAAGGGGAACACCATAGATCTGGGATTT
TRBV6-5,NA,TRBJ1-4,NA,CASSSGTDSEKLFF,TGTGCCAGCAGTTCCGGGACCGACTCTGAAAAACTGTTTTTT
TRBV9,NA,TRBJ2-7,TRBD1,CASSAQTGSGEQHF,TGTGCCAGCAGCGCCCAGACAGGGTCAGGCGAGCAACACTTC
TRBV7-2,NA,TRBJ2-5,NA,CASSLARGGDSQYF,TGCGCCAGCAGCTTGGCCAGGGGGGGAGATTCACAGTACTTC
TRBV20-1,NA,TRBJ1-1,NA,CSAGSLLDYKAFF,TGCAGTGCTGGGTCGTTGCTAGATTACAAAGCTTTCTTT
TRBV20-1,NA,TRBJ2-5,NA,CSARQAHREETQYF,TGCAGTGCTAGACAGGCCCACCGGGAAGAGACCCAGTACTTC
TRBV7-8,NA,TRBJ2-7,NA,CASSLGGNCYEQYF,TGTGCCAGCAGCTTAGGAGGTAACTGCTACGAGCAGTACTTC
TRBV30,many,TRBJ1-1,NA,CAWSARGTEAFF,TGTGCCTGGAGTGCCCGGGGCACTGAAGCTTTCTTT
TRBV19,NA,TRBJ2-1,NA,CASTLTVATPSVRGPAVYNEQFF,NA
TRBV5-5,few,TRBJ2-3,NA,CASSGGWGRSSTDTQYF,TGTGCCAGCAGTGGGGGGTGGGGGCGGTCTAGCACAGATACGCAGTATTTT
TRBV20-1,NA,TRBJ2-5,NA,CSASGGKTQYF,TGCAGTGCTAGCGGAGGAAAGACCCAGTACTTC
TRBV6-2/TRBV6-3,many,TRBJ1-2,TRBD1,CASSYGAGGHGYTF,TGTGCCAGCAGTTACGGTGCAGGGGGCCATGGCTACACCTTC
TRBV20-1,NA,TRBJ1-2,NA,CSVRSVLTGNTF,TGCAGTGTCAGAAGCGTACTCACAGGCAACACCTTC
TRBV20-1,few,TRBJ2-1,NA,CSARPAGYNEQFF,TGCAGTGCTAGGCCAGCGGGCTACAATGAGCAGTTCTTC
TRBV20-1,NA,TRBJ2-6,NA,CSVAAAVANVLTF,TGCAGCGTTGCGGCGGCCGTCGCCAACGTCCTGACTTTC
TRBV10-3,once,TRBJ2-7,NA,CAISEVTDYLPYF,TGTGCCATCAGTGAGGTCACGGATTACCTTCCGTACTTC
TRBV7-2,once,TRBJ1-5,TRBD1,CASSLSTGDSSYNF,TGTGCCAGCAGCTTAAGCACAGGGGACAGCTCCTACAATTTT
TRBV7-6,few,TRBJ2-7,NA,CASSATPRHEQYF,TGTGCCAGCAGCGCAACACCTAGGCACGAGCAGTACTTC
TRBV6-6,NA,TRBJ1-1,NA,CASSLPWEAFF,TGTGCCAGCAGCCTCCCCTGGGAAGCTTTCTTT
TRBV9,NA,TRBJ1-5,TRBD1,CASSAGTGLNPPQHF,TGTGCCAGCAGCGCCGGGACAGGCCTTAATCCGCCCCAGCATTTT
TRBV6-6,many,TRBJ2-5,TRBD2,CASSSPGLAGGLGTQYF,TGTGCCAGCAGTTCACCGGGACTAGCGGGGGGGCTCGGGACCCAGTACTTC
TRBV20-1,many,TRBJ1-2,TRBD1,CSARVGGGFYGYTF,TGCAGTGCTAGAGTGGGAGGGGGCTTTTATGGCTACACCTTC
TRBV25-1,NA,TRBJ2-7,NA,CASSDGGEPSYEQYF,TGTGCCAGCAGTGATGGAGGGGAACCCTCCTACGAGCAGTACTTC